What follows are 18 T cell receptor beta chains derived from one specimen sequenced in a study of blood T cell repertoires in COVID-19. The protocol was immunoSEQ multiplex PCR, while the TCRdb copy is restricted to in-frame clones and leaves out a portion. The data show around 310,000 clones, roughly 90% seen once. The sequencing input was PBMCs or T cells enriched from blood (not recorded which). The origin of the receptors is a woman aged 30 to 39 who had recovered from COVID-19.

The chain uses TRBV6-8 and TRBJ1-4; D uncertain. Between the trimmed V and J ends, which lost 6 bases and 3 bases, there was a span of 11 bases. Germline values: CDR1 MNHGY, CDR2 SAAAGT. The CDR3 consists of 14 residues. The CDR3 protein is CASSTPEANEKLFF. As DNA, the CDR3 is TGTGCCAGCAGCACCCCGGAGGCTAATGAAAAACTGTTTTTT.

This chain uses TRBV11-2 with TRBJ2-7; a possible D gene is TRBD1 (6 bases). Germline V gene lookup returns CDR1 SGHAT and CDR2 FQNNGV. V was pared by 4 bases and J by 9 bases, with 13 bases between. This CDR3 comprises 12 residues. CDR3 sequence (DNA): TGTGCCAGCAGCTCACAGGGTTGGGGGCAGTACTTC. It translates to CASSSQGWGQYF. Full variable domain (missing parts from reference TRBV11-2 and TRBJ2-7): EAGVAQSPRYKIIEKRQSVAFWCNPISGHATLYWYQQILGQGPKLLIQFQNNGVVDDSQLPKDRFSAERLKGVDSTLKIQPAKLEDSAVYLCASSSQGWGQYFGPGTRLTVT.

The chain combines TRBV29-1 with TRBJ1-2; 7 bases are a match to TRBD1. Germline CDR1 reads SQVTM; CDR2 reads ANQGSEA. Trimming removed 5 bases from V and 4 bases from J; junction bases left unmatched: 10. This CDR3 contains 14 residues. CDR3 DNA: TGCAGCGTTACGGGGATGGGGACAGTCTATGGCTACACCTTC. This sequence encodes CSVTGMGTVYGYTF.

Only a few counts were recorded for this clone. The chain recombines TRBV5-5 with TRBJ1-5; TRBD1 aligns across 10 bases. The V and J ends lost 0 bases and 2 bases, in that order; junction bases with no gene match: 2. Germline CDR1 and CDR2: SGHKS and YYEKEE (reference sequence). The length of the CDR3 is 16 residues. CDR3 bases: TGTGCCAGCAGCTTGGCGGGGACAGGGGGCAATCAGCCCCAGCATTTT. Amino acids: CASSLAGTGGNQPQHF.

The V gene is TRBV29-1, the J gene TRBJ1-2, with D possibly TRBD1 on 6 matching bases. V was trimmed by 7 bases and J by 4 bases, leaving 13 bases between them. The CDR3 length is 12 residues. Germline-derived CDR1 and CDR2 are SQVTM and ANQGSEA. Here the CDR3 DNA reads TGCAGCGCCGACCGACAGGCCTATGGCTACACCTTC. Translating it yields CSADRQAYGYTF.

The chain joins TRBV5-1 to TRBJ2-7, with D maybe TRBD1 (5 bases). Per the germline V gene, CDR1 is SGHRS and CDR2 is YFSETQ. The V gene lost 3 bases and the J gene lost 3 bases, with 7 bases spanning the gap. CDR3 length: 12 residues. The CDR3 nucleotides read TGCGCCAGCAGCTCGGACATCTACGAGCAGTACTTC. Protein product: CASSSDIYEQYF.

The chain recombines TRBV14 with TRBJ1-1; 8 bases agree with TRBD1. Germline trimming cut 4 bases from V and 3 bases from J; bases unmatched to any gene: 7. The V gene's germline CDR1 is SGHDN and CDR2 FVKESK. The CDR3 is made up of 15 amino acids. CDR3 in DNA: TGTGCCAGCAGCCCTCTTGGACAGGGAGACACTGAAGCTTTCTTT. This gives the protein CASSPLGQGDTEAFF.

The chain's CDR3 is CASSLLGRRVVNQPQHF. DNA of the CDR3: TGTGCCAGCAGCTTACTCGGGCGGAGGGTTGTCAATCAGCCCCAGCATTTT. This sequence joins TRBV7-6 and TRBJ1-5, with no clear D. CDR1 SGHVS and CDR2 FNYEAQ come from the germline V gene. This CDR3 spans 17 amino acids. Trimming removed 2 bases from V and 3 bases from J, with 17 bases in between.

The rearrangement links TRBV10-1 to TRBJ2-1, with TRBD2 matching over 11 bases. Germline lookup yields CDR1 WNHNN and CDR2 SYGVQD (reference sequence). CDR3 length: 15 amino acids. J was trimmed by 4 bases and V by 6 bases; bases with no gene match: 5. As DNA, the CDR3 is TGCGCCAGCAGCACCGGGACTAGCGGTTACAATGAGCAGTTCTTC. Translation: CASSTGTSGYNEQFF.

This chain joins TRBV19 and TRBJ1-2; D unresolved. The V end lost 4 bases, the J end lost 4 bases, and 22 bases lay between the germline ends. Germline V lookup: CDR1 LNHDA, CDR2 SQIVND (reference sequence). This CDR3 spans 17 amino acids. The CDR3 nucleotides read TGTGCCAGTAGTACGAGACAAAGCATACAACCATTCTATGGCTACACCTTC. Its translation: CASSTRQSIQPFYGYTF.

The chain combines TRBV4-1 with TRBJ1-1; 9 bases are a match to TRBD1. With 0 bases clipped from V and 6 bases from J, the junction kept 11 bases outside the gene matches. Germline V gene lookup returns CDR1 MGHRA and CDR2 YSYEKL. The length of the CDR3 is 17 residues. The chain's CDR3 is CASSQDFPGQGIPEAFF. The DNA of the CDR3 is TGCGCCAGCAGCCAAGATTTCCCGGGACAGGGAATCCCTGAAGCTTTCTTT.

The chain recombines TRBV29-1 with TRBJ1-1, with D hard to call. This CDR3 spans 13 amino acids. The V and J ends lost 1 base and 7 bases respectively, with 13 bases between them. Germline V gene data show CDR1 as SQVTM and CDR2 as ANQGSEA. CDR3 sequence: CSVEARSPGEAFF. The CDR3 nucleotides are TGCAGCGTTGAAGCCCGTTCTCCAGGTGAAGCTTTCTTT.

The chain links TRBV30 to TRBJ1-5; 7 nucleotides match TRBD1. The CDR3 consists of 16 residues. Germline values: CDR1 GTSNPN, CDR2 SVGIG (reference sequence). J gave up 8 bases and V 4 bases, and 17 bases lay outside the gene matches. The CDR3 DNA follows: TGTGCCTGGACAAGAGGGACAGTTGGGGCCCTTGAGCCCCAGCATTTT. The encoded protein is CAWTRGTVGALEPQHF.

The chain is built from TRBV4-1 and TRBJ1-4; D is unclear. Trimming cost V 0 bases and J 0 bases, with 8 bases left between them. Germline CDR1 is MGHRA and CDR2 is YSYEKL. The CDR3 is 16 amino acids. CDR3 in amino acids: CASSQDGWPTNEKLFF. Here the CDR3 DNA reads TGCGCCAGCAGCCAAGATGGCTGGCCAACTAATGAAAAACTGTTTTTT.

The rearrangement links TRBV18 to TRBJ2-5; tentative D call: TRBD1 (6 bases). The CDR3 runs to 14 residues. Germline CDR1 is KGHSH and CDR2 is LQKENI. V gave up 6 bases and J gave up 0 bases, with 11 bases separating them. The CDR3 DNA reads TGTGCCAGCTCCCGAGGACAGTACCAAGAGACCCAGTACTTC. Translation: CASSRGQYQETQYF.

This chain uses TRBV12-3 or TRBV12-4 with TRBJ2-5, with TRBD2 matching over 7 bases. V was pared by 9 bases and J by 4 bases, with 5 bases of the junction left unmatched. The CDR3 runs 12 residues. CDR3 bases: TGTGCCAGTAGTAGGGAGGGAGAGACCCAGTACTTC. This sequence encodes CASSREGETQYF.

The chain joins TRBV7-9 to TRBJ1-1; D unresolved. Germline V gene sequence: CDR1 SEHNR, CDR2 FQNEAQ (reference sequence). Trimming left V 5 bases short and J 9 bases short, with 16 bases between. This CDR3 comprises 13 residues. The CDR3 nucleotides are TGTGCCAGCAGCCTACTTGAGTTGGTTCAAGCTTTCTTT. Amino acid sequence: CASSLLELVQAFF.

The chain is built from TRBV18 and TRBJ1-4; 8 nucleotides agree with TRBD1. There are 15 residues in the CDR3. The germline V gene has CDR1 KGHSH and CDR2 LQKENI. Unmatched junction bases numbered 9, after V lost 6 bases and J lost 6 bases. CDR3 residues: CASSGRQGTYEKLFF. CDR3 DNA: TGTGCCAGCTCGGGCAGACAGGGGACTTATGAAAAACTGTTTTTT.